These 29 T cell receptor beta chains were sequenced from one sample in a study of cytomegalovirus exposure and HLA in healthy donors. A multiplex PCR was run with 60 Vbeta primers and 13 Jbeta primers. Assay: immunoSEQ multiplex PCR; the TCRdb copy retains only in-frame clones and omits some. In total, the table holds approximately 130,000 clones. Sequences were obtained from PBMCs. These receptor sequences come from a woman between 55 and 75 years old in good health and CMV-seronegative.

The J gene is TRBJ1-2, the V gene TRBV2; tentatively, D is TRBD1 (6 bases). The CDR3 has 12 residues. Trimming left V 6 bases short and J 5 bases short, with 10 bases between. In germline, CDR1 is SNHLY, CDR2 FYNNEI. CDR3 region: CASRPGVYGYTF. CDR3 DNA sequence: TGTGCCAGCAGACCAGGGGTTTATGGCTACACCTTC. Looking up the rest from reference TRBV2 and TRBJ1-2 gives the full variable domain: EPEVTQTPSHQVTQMGQEVILRCVPISNHLYFYWYRQILGQKVEFLVSFYNNEISEKSEIFDDQFSVERPDGSNFTLKIRSTKLEDSAMYFCASRPGVYGYTFGSGTRLTVV.

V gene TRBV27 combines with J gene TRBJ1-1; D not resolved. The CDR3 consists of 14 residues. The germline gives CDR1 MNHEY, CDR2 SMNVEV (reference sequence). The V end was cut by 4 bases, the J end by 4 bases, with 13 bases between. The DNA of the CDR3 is TGTGCCAGCAGTTGGGAAGGGAGAGGCACTGAAGCTTTCTTT. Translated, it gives CASSWEGRGTEAFF.

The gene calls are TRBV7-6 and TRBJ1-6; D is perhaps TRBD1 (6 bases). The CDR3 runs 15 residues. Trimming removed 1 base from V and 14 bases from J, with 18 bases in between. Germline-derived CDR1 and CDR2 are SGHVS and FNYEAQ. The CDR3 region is CASSLVLGQPMTLHF. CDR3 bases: TGTGCCAGCAGCTTAGTTTTGGGACAACCAATGACCCTCCACTTT.

CDR3 DNA sequence: TGTGCCAGCACCCCCGACAGGTTCAATGAGCAGTTCTTC. Translating gives CASTPDRFNEQFF. The chain employs TRBV5-4 and TRBJ2-1; D possibly corresponds to TRBD1 (6 bases). The ends were cut back, 6 bases at V and 6 bases at J, with 13 bases in the middle. Looked up from germline, CDR1 is SGHNT and CDR2 is YYREEE (reference sequence). The CDR3 extends over 13 amino acids. Full variable domain (outside the CDR3, taken from reference TRBV5-4 and TRBJ2-1): ETGVTQSPTHLIKTRGQQVTLRCSSQSGHNTVSWYQQALGQGPQFIFQYYREEENGRGNFPPRFSGLQFPNYSSELNVNALELDDSALYLCASTPDRFNEQFFGPGTRLTVL.

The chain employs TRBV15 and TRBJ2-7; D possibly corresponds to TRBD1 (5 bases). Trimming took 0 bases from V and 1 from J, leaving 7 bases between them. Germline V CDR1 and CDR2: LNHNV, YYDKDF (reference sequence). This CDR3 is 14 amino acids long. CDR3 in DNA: TGTGCCACCAGCAGAGAACAGGCGTCCTACGAGCAGTACTTC. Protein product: CATSREQASYEQYF.

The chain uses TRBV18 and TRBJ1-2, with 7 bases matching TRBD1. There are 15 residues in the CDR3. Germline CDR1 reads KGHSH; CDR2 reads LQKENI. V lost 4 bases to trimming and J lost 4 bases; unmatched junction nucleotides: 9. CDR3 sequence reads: CASSQLTGRIYGYTF. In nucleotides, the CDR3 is TGTGCCAGCTCACAATTGACAGGGAGGATCTATGGCTACACCTTC.

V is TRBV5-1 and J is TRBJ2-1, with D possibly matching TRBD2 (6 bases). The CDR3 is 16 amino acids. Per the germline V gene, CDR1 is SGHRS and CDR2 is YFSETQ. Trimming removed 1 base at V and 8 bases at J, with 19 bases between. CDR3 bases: TGCGCCAGCAGCTTGATCGTTAGCGGAACCAACCATGAGCAGTTCTTC. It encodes CASSLIVSGTNHEQFF.

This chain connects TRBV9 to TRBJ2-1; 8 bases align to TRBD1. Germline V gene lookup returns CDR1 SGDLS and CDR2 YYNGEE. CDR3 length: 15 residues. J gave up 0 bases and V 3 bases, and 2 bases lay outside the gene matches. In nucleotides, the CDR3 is TGTGCCAGCAGCGAACAGGGGGTCTCCTACAATGAGCAGTTCTTC. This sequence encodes CASSEQGVSYNEQFF.

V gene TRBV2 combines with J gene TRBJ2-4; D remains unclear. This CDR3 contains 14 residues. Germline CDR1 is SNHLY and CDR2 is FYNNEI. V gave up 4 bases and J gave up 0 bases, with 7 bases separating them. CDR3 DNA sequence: TGTGCCAGCAGTGCACAGTTAGCCAAAAACATTCAGTACTTC. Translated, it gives CASSAQLAKNIQYF. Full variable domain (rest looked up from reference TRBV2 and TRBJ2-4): EPEVTQTPSHQVTQMGQEVILRCVPISNHLYFYWYRQILGQKVEFLVSFYNNEISEKSEIFDDQFSVERPDGSNFTLKIRSTKLEDSAMYFCASSAQLAKNIQYFGAGTRLSVL.

CDR3 sequence (DNA): TGTGCCACCAGCAGACAAAGGACAGGGGCCGAGACCCAGTACTTC. Translated: CATSRQRTGAETQYF. The rearrangement uses TRBV15 and TRBJ2-5; TRBD1 matches 9 bases. The CDR3 is made up of 15 amino acids. Trimming cost V 2 bases and J 5 bases; bases outside gene matches: 6. Germline CDR1 reads LNHNV; CDR2 reads YYDKDF (reference sequence).

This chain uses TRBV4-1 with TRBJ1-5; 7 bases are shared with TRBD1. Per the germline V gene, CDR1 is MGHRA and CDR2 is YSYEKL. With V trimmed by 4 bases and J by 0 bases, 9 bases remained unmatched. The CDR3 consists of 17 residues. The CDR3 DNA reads TGCGCCAGCAGCCCAGGGGGACTGGTATATAGCAATCAGCCCCAGCATTTT. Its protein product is CASSPGGLVYSNQPQHF.

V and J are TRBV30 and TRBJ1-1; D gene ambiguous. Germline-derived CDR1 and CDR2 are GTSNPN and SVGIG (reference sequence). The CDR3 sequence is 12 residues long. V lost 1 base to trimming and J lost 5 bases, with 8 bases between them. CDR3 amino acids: CAWSDMVTEAFF. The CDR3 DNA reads TGTGCCTGGAGTGACATGGTAACTGAAGCTTTCTTT.

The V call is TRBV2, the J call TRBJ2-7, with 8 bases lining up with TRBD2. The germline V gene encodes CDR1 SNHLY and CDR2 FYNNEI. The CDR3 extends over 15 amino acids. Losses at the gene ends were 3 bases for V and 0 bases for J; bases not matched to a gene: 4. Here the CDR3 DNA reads TGTGCCAGCAGTGACCCCGGGGGGGCCTCCTACGAGCAGTACTTC. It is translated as CASSDPGGASYEQYF. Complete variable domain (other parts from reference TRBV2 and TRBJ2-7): EPEVTQTPSHQVTQMGQEVILRCVPISNHLYFYWYRQILGQKVEFLVSFYNNEISEKSEIFDDQFSVERPDGSNFTLKIRSTKLEDSAMYFCASSDPGGASYEQYFGPGTRLTVT.

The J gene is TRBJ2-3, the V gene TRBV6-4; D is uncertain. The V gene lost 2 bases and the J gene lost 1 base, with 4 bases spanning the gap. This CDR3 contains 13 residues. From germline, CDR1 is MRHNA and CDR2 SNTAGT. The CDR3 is CASSDTRTDTQYF. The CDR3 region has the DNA TGTGCCAGCAGTGACACTCGCACAGATACGCAGTATTTT.

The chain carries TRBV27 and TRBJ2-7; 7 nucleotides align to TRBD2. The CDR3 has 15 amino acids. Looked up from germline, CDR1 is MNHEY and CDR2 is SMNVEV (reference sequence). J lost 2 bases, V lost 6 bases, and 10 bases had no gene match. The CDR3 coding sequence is TGTGCCAGCAGCTCTGGGGGGGGTCAGGCCTACGAGCAGTACTTC. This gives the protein CASSSGGGQAYEQYF.

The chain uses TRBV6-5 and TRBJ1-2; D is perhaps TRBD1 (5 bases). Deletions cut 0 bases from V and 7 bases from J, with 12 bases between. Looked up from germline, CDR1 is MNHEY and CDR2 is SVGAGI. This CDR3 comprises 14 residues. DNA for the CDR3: TGTGCCAGCAGTTACTCGAGGAGGGGTGCTGGCTACACCTTC. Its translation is CASSYSRRGAGYTF.

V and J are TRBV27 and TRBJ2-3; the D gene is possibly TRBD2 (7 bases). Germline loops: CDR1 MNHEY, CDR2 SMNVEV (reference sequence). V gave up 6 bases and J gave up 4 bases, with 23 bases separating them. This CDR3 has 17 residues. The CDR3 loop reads CASSSPWGGGPPDTQYF. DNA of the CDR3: TGTGCCAGCAGCTCCCCCTGGGGCGGGGGCCCCCCAGATACGCAGTATTTT.

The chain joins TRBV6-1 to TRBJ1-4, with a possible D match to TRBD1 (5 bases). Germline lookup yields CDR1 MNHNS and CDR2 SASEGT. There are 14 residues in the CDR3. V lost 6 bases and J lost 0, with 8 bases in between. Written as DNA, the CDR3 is TGTGCCAGCAGCCCGGGGGCAACTAATGAAAAACTGTTTTTT. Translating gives CASSPGATNEKLFF.

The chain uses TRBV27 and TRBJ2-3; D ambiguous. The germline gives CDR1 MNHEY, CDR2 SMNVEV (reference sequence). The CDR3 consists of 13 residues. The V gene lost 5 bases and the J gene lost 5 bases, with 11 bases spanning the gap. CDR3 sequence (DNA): TGTGCCAGCAGTCAGCCTCCGGGAGATACGCAGTATTTT. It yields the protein CASSQPPGDTQYF.

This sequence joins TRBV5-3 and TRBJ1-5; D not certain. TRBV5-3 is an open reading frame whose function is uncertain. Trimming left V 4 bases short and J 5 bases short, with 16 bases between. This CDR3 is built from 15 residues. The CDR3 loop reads CARSPRATIDQPQHF. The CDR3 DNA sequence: TGTGCCAGAAGCCCGAGAGCAACGATTGATCAGCCCCAGCATTTT.

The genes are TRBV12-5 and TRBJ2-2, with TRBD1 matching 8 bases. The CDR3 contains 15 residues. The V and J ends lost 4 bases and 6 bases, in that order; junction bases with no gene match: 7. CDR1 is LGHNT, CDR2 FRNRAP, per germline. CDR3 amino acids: CASGSGQGFAGELFF. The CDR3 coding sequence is TGTGCTAGTGGTTCCGGACAGGGATTTGCCGGGGAGCTGTTTTTT.

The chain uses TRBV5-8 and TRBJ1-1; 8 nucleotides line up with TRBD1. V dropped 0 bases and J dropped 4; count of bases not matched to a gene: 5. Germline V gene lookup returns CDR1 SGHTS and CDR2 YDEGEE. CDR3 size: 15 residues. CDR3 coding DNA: TGTGCCAGCAGCTTGGAGCTGACAGGGGTCACTGAAGCTTTCTTT. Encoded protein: CASSLELTGVTEAFF. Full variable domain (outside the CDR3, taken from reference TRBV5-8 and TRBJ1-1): EAGVTQSPTHLIKTRGQQATLRCSPISGHTSVYWYQQALGLGLQFLLWYDEGEERNRGNFPPRFSGRQFPNYSSELNVNALELEDSALYLCASSLELTGVTEAFFGQGTRLTVV.

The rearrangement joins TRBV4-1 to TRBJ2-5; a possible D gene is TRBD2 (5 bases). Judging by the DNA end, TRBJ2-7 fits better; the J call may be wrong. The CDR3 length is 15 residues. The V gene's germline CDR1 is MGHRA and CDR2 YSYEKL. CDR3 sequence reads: CASSQVPGESYEQYF. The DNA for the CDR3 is TGCGCCAGCAGCCAAGTTCCTGGGGAGTCCTACGAGCAGTACTTC.

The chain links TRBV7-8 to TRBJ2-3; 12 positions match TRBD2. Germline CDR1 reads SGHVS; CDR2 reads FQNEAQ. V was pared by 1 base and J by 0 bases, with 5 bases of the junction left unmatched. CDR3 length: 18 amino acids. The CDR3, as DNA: TGTGCCAGCAGCTTAGGCCGACTAGCGGGGGCGAGCACAGATACGCAGTATTTT. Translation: CASSLGRLAGASTDTQYF.

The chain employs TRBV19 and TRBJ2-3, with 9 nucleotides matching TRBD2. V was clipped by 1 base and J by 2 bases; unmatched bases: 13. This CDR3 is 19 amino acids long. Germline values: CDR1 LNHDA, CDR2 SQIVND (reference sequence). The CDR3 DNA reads TGTGCCAGTAGTATAGCGGGGGTGGGCCTAGCGGGGTTCACAGATACGCAGTATTTT. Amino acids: CASSIAGVGLAGFTDTQYF. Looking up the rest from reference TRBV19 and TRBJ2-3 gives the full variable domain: DGGITQSPKYLFRKEGQNVTLSCEQNLNHDAMYWYRQDPGQGLRLIYYSQIVNDFQKGDIAEGYSVSREKKESFPLTVTSAQKNPTAFYLCASSIAGVGLAGFTDTQYFGPGTRLTVL.

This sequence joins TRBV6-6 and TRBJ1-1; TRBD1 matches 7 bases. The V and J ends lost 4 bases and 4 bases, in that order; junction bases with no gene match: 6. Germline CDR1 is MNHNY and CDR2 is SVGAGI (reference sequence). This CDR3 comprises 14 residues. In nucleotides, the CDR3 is TGTGCCAGCAGTTTCGGACAGGCCACCACTGAAGCTTTCTTT. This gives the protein CASSFGQATTEAFF.

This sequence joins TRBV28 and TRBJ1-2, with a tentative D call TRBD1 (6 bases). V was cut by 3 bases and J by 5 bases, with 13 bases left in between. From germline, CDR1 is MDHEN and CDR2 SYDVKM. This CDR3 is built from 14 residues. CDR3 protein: CASSFHTGSYGYTF. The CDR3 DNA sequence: TGTGCCAGCAGTTTTCACACAGGGAGTTATGGCTACACCTTC.

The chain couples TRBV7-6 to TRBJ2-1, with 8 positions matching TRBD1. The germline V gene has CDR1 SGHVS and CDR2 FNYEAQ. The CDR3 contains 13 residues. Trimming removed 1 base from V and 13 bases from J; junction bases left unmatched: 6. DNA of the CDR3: TGTGCCAGCAGCTTAGAGGGGACAGGTAGTCAGTTCTTC. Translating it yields CASSLEGTGSQFF.

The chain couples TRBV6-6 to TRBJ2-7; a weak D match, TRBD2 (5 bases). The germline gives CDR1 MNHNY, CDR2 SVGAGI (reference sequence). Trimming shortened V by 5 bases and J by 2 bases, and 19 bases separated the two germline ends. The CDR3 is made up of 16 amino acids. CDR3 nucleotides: TGTGCCAGCAGTCTCCCCCGTGAGGGAAATACCTACGAGCAGTACTTC. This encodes CASSLPREGNTYEQYF.